The rows below give T cell receptor beta chains drawn from one sample of a study of blood T cell repertoires in COVID-19. Only in-frame clones appear in the TCRdb table, and some are missing; sequencing was by immunoSEQ multiplex PCR. This sample has 300,000 to 350,000 clones; 90% occur once, and the top ten carry around 4.4%. The sample taken for sequencing was PBMCs or T cells enriched from blood (not recorded which). These receptors were taken from a woman under 30 with acute COVID-19. Both conserved end residues are part of each CDR3. A D gene is named only where the DNA matches it firmly. Size values are once, few and many counts, or a class for expanded clones, and some rows have none.

j_call | clone_size | d_call | v_call | cdr3_aa | cdr3_nt
TRBJ2-5 | NA | NA | TRBV9 | CASSVRGQETQYF | TGTGCCAGCAGCGTCCGGGGCCAAGAGACCCAGTACTTC
TRBJ1-5 | NA | TRBD1 | TRBV28 | CASSLSGGGDQPQHF | TGTGCCAGCAGTTTATCAGGGGGCGGGGATCAGCCCCAGCATTTT
TRBJ2-7 | once | TRBD1 | TRBV12-3/TRBV12-4 | CASGTGNHEQYF | TGTGCCAGCGGGACAGGGAACCACGAGCAGTACTTC
TRBJ1-1 | NA | NA | TRBV7-6 | CASSPHMARGTEAFF | TGTGCCAGCAGCCCACATATGGCGCGGGGCACTGAAGCTTTCTTT
TRBJ1-4 | NA | NA | TRBV7-2 | CASSQDISNEKLFF | TGTGCCAGCAGCCAGGACATCAGTAATGAAAAACTGTTTTTT
TRBJ1-2 | NA | NA | TRBV7-2 | CASSFFEGSGGYTF | TGTGCCAGCAGCTTTTTCGAGGGTAGTGGTGGCTACACCTTC
TRBJ1-3 | NA | NA | TRBV29-1 | CSVLESAGNTIYF | TGCAGCGTCCTAGAGTCGGCTGGAAACACCATATATTTT
TRBJ2-1 | NA | NA | TRBV28 | CASSFIPIGQFF | TGTGCCAGCAGTTTTATCCCAATCGGGCAGTTCTTC
TRBJ2-7 | NA | TRBD1 | TRBV19 | CASRRQGSYEQYF | TGTGCCAGTAGAAGACAGGGGTCCTACGAGCAGTACTTC
TRBJ2-5 | NA | TRBD2 | TRBV6-1 | CASSEWGAGEETQYF | TGTGCCAGCAGTGAATGGGGAGCGGGAGAAGAGACCCAGTACTTC
TRBJ1-4 | NA | TRBD1 | TRBV27 | CASSSRRQGRGKLFF | TGTGCCAGCAGTTCAAGGAGACAGGGCCGCGGAAAACTGTTTTTT
TRBJ1-4 | NA | NA | TRBV7-6 | CASSLGPQGRSEKLFF | TGTGCCAGCAGCTTAGGGCCTCAGGGGCGGAGTGAAAAACTGTTTTTT
TRBJ1-1 | NA | TRBD1 | TRBV5-1 | CASSWGQLNTEAFF | TGCGCCAGCAGTTGGGGACAGCTGAACACTGAAGCTTTCTTT
TRBJ1-1 | NA | TRBD1 | TRBV19 | CASSIRDSMNTEAFF | TGTGCCAGTAGTATACGGGACAGCATGAACACTGAAGCTTTCTTT
TRBJ2-1 | once | TRBD2 | TRBV9 | CASSVGTSGSNEQFF | TGTGCCAGCAGCGTTGGGACTAGCGGGAGCAATGAGCAGTTCTTC
TRBJ1-2 | NA | NA | TRBV18 | CASSPYSPGTPSYGYTF | TGTGCCAGCTCACCATACTCGCCCGGGACACCGAGCTATGGCTACACCTTC
TRBJ1-1 | NA | NA | TRBV11-2 | CASSLVAGVEAFF | TGTGCCAGCAGCTTAGTGGCAGGGGTTGAAGCTTTCTTT
TRBJ1-1 | NA | NA | TRBV5-5 | CASSPGQNTEAFF | TGTGCCAGCAGCCCTGGACAGAACACTGAAGCTTTCTTT
TRBJ1-5 | NA | NA | TRBV5-1 | CASSLGEANQPQHF | TGCGCCAGCAGTCTAGGGGAGGCCAATCAGCCCCAGCATTTT
TRBJ2-1 | NA | NA | TRBV6-2/TRBV6-3 | CASSDSGPTWNEQFF | TGTGCCAGCAGTGATAGCGGCCCAACCTGGAATGAGCAGTTCTTC
TRBJ2-1 | NA | TRBD1 | TRBV19 | CASSRGTGNVYNEQFF | TGTGCCAGTAGTCGCGGGACAGGGAATGTGTACAATGAGCAGTTCTTC
TRBJ1-5 | NA | NA | TRBV2 | CASTRDSNQPQHF | TGTGCCAGCACCCGCGATAGCAATCAGCCCCAGCATTTT
TRBJ1-2 | NA | TRBD1 | TRBV5-1 | CASSTTGIGYTF | TGCGCCAGCAGCACGACAGGGATCGGCTACACCTTC
TRBJ1-2 | NA | NA | TRBV3-1/TRBV3-2 | CASSQEDSYGYTF | TGTGCCAGCAGCCAAGAGGACAGCTATGGCTACACCTTC
TRBJ2-3 | NA | TRBD1 | TRBV7-4 | CASSWDRGTDTQYF | TGTGCCAGCAGCTGGGACAGGGGAACTGATACGCAGTATTTT
TRBJ1-2 | NA | NA | TRBV9 | CASSVASEGYGYTF | TGTGCCAGCAGCGTAGCGTCAGAGGGATATGGCTACACCTTC
TRBJ2-7 | NA | NA | TRBV19 | CASSIGLASYEQYF | TGTGCCAGTAGTATTGGGCTCGCCTCCTACGAGCAGTACTTC
TRBJ2-5 | NA | NA | TRBV9 | CASSDRGSQETQYF | TGTGCCAGCAGCGACCGGGGTTCACAAGAGACCCAGTACTTC
TRBJ2-1 | NA | NA | TRBV4-1 | CASSQDLDSYNEQFF | TGCGCCAGCAGCCAAGATCTAGATTCCTACAATGAGCAGTTCTTC
TRBJ2-3 | NA | TRBD2 | TRBV9 | CASSVISGAGDTQYF | TGTGCCAGCAGCGTAATTAGCGGGGCGGGGGATACGCAGTATTTT
TRBJ2-1 | NA | NA | TRBV5-1 | CASSSAGSNEQFF | TGCGCCAGCAGTTCTGCAGGGTCCAATGAGCAGTTCTTC
TRBJ1-2 | NA | TRBD1 | TRBV5-1 | CASSLEGQGNYGYTF | TGCGCCAGCAGCTTGGAGGGACAGGGGAACTATGGCTACACCTTC
TRBJ1-3 | few | NA | TRBV2 | CASSEGQGGNTIYF | TGTGCCAGCAGTGAGGGCCAAGGAGGGAACACCATATATTTT
TRBJ2-3 | NA | TRBD2 | TRBV3-1/TRBV3-2 | CASSVSGRGTDTQYF | TGTGCCAGCAGCGTTAGCGGGAGGGGAACAGATACGCAGTATTTT
TRBJ1-6 | NA | NA | TRBV5-1 | CASSLMGPSYNSPLHF | TGCGCCAGCAGCTTAATGGGCCCCTCCTATAATTCACCCCTCCACTTT
TRBJ1-5 | NA | TRBD1 | TRBV12-3/TRBV12-4 | CASRGTGGPPQHF | TGTGCCAGCAGGGGGACAGGGGGTCCGCCCCAGCATTTT
TRBJ2-5 | few | TRBD2 | TRBV6-5 | CASSYGTSGTQETQYF | TGTGCCAGCAGTTACGGGACTAGCGGGACCCAAGAGACCCAGTACTTC
TRBJ1-5 | NA | NA | TRBV28 | CASRQGGSNQPQHF | TGTGCCAGCAGACAAGGCGGGAGCAATCAGCCCCAGCATTTT
TRBJ1-2 | NA | TRBD1 | TRBV3-1/TRBV3-2 | CASSQTFGTGYGYTF | TGTGCCAGCAGCCAAACGTTCGGGACAGGGTATGGCTACACCTTC
TRBJ1-1 | NA | NA | TRBV7-9 | CASSWDTETEAFF | TGTGCCAGCAGCTGGGACACCGAAACTGAAGCTTTCTTT
TRBJ2-7 | NA | TRBD1 | TRBV3-1/TRBV3-2 | CASSRTQGAKQYF | TGTGCCAGCAGCCGAACACAGGGGGCCAAGCAGTACTTC
TRBJ2-3 | once | TRBD1 | TRBV27 | CASTEISGTGPDTQYF | TGTGCCAGCACCGAAATTTCCGGGACAGGCCCAGATACGCAGTATTTT
TRBJ2-1 | NA | TRBD2 | TRBV7-3 | CASSLRSGRDNEQFF | TGTGCCAGCAGCTTACGAAGCGGGAGAGACAATGAGCAGTTCTTC
TRBJ1-1 | once | NA | TRBV10-1 | CASSWTPGAEAFF | TGCGCCAGCAGTTGGACACCGGGGGCTGAAGCTTTCTTT
TRBJ2-1 | once | NA | TRBV3-1/TRBV3-2 | CASSHRGAGNEQFF | TGTGCCAGCAGCCACCGGGGGGCGGGCAATGAGCAGTTCTTC
TRBJ1-3 | NA | NA | TRBV7-9 | CASSLKQGGGTIYF | TGTGCCAGCAGCTTAAAACAGGGAGGGGGCACCATATATTTT
TRBJ2-7 | NA | TRBD1 | TRBV27 | CASSLTGGVGNEQYF | TGTGCCAGCAGTTTGACAGGGGGCGTCGGGAACGAGCAGTACTTC
TRBJ2-1 | few | TRBD2 | TRBV7-2 | CASSSSLSGGLDEQFF | TGTGCCAGCAGCTCCTCTCTCTCGGGAGGGTTGGATGAGCAGTTCTTC
TRBJ1-2 | NA | NA | TRBV9 | CASSGQVPLRGYTF | TGTGCCAGCAGCGGACAGGTTCCTCTTCGTGGCTACACCTTC
TRBJ1-2 | NA | NA | TRBV15 | CATSRGAFPALGYTF | TGTGCCACCAGCAGAGGGGCTTTCCCCGCGCTGGGCTACACCTTC
TRBJ2-6 | once | TRBD1 | TRBV19 | CASAHLWDRKSGANVLTF | TGTGCCAGTGCCCACCTTTGGGACAGAAAGTCTGGGGCCAACGTCCTGACTTTC
TRBJ2-3 | NA | NA | TRBV6-5 | CASTNIRGSTDTQYF | TGTGCCAGCACTAACATAAGGGGAAGCACAGATACGCAGTATTTT
TRBJ1-1 | NA | NA | TRBV7-2 | CASSLAPGVEAFF | TGTGCCAGCAGCTTAGCCCCCGGAGTCGAAGCTTTCTTT